The text below deals with one T cell receptor beta chain. Its antigen is undetermined. Trimming took 8 bases from V and 4 from J, leaving 6 bases between them. The CDR3 contains 11 residues. The assay was immunoSEQ multiplex PCR, and TCRdb's table has in-frame clones only and misses some. The sample records around 130,000 clones, approximately 90% being singletons. These data come from a study of T cell responses to AZD1222 COVID-19 vaccine. Study results and caveats: Spike-wide coverage was observed for vaccine-associated CD4 TCRs, with dominant responses at 160-218 and 743-854. At baseline, seropositivity was found in only 6 or 7 AZD1222 recipients. Females made up more of the donors, who were largely white British, and clonal diversity may have come out too low. Once two AZD1222 doses were given, Spike-specific TCR breadth and depth went up.

This specimen consisted of peripheral blood, obtained 28 days after the second AZD1222 dose. The chain links TRBV12-3 or TRBV12-4 to TRBJ1-3; TRBD1 is a possible D gene (5 bases). The TCR was taken from an adult who received the AZD1222 COVID-19 vaccine. DNA for the CDR3: TGTGCCAGCGACAGAGGAAACACCATATATTTT. Translation: CASDRGNTIYF.